The clone carrying this T cell receptor (delta chain) has more than one count but fewer than ten. TCRdb used CATT to re-call clones from the RT-PCR reads. The sample records around 2,200 delta-chain clones, 44% being singletons. The data originate from a study of gamma-delta T cells after stem cell transplantation. Looked up from germline, CDR1 is GEAIGNYY and CDR2 is EKD. CDR3 size: 17 residues. The ends were cut back, 1 base at V and 1 base at J, with 18 bases in the middle. The material sequenced was gamma-delta T cells. V usage is TRDV2 and J usage is TRDJ1, with unresolved D. This receptor was identified in a human donor. It is not recorded whose cells these are; they may come from a transplant donor. The CDR3 loop is CACDTLNQHLFTDKLIF. The CDR3 coding sequence is TGTGCCTGTGACACTCTTAATCAACATCTATTCACCGATAAACTCATCTTT.